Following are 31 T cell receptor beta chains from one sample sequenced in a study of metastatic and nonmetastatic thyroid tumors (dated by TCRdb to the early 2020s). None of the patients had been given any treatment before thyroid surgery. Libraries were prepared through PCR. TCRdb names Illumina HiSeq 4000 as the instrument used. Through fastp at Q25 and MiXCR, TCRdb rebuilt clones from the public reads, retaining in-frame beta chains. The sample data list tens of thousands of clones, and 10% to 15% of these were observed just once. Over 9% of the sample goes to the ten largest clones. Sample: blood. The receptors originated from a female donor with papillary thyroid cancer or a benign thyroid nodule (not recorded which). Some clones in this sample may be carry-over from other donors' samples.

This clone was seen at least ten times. The CDR3 DNA reads as TGTGCCAGCAGATCCGGGACAGGGTTCAATTCACCCCTCCACTTT. This encodes CASRSGTGFNSPLHF. The J gene is TRBJ1-6, the V gene TRBV7-2; 9 positions match TRBD1. Per germline, CDR1 SGHTA and CDR2 FQGNSA. J was trimmed by 7 bases and V by 6 bases; bases with no gene match: 7. The CDR3 is 15 residues long.

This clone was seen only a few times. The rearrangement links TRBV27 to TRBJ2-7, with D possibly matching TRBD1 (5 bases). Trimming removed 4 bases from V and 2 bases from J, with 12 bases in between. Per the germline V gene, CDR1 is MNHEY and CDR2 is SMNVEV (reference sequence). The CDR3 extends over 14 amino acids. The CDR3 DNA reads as TGTGCCAGCAGTTCCACCGACAGCACCTACGAGCAGTACTTC. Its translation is CASSSTDSTYEQYF.

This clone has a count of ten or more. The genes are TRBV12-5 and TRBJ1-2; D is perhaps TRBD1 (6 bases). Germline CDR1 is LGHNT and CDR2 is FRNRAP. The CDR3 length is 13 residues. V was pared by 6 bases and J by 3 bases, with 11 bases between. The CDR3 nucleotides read TGTGCTAGTGGATCCGGGACACACTATGGCTACACCTTC. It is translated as CASGSGTHYGYTF. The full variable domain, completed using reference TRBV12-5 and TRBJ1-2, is DARVTQTPRHKVTEMGQEVTMRCQPILGHNTVFWYRQTMMQGLELLAYFRNRAPLDDSGMPKDRFSAEMPDATLATLKIQPSEPRDSAVYFCASGSGTHYGYTFGSGTRLTVV.

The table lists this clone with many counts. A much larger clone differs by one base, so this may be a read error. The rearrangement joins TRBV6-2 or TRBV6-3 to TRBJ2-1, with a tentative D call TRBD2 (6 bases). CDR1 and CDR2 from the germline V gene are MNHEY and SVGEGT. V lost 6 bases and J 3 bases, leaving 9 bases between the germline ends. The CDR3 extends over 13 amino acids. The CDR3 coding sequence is TGTGCCAGCAGACGGGGGAACTACAATGAGCAGTTCTTC. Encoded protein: CASRRGNYNEQFF.

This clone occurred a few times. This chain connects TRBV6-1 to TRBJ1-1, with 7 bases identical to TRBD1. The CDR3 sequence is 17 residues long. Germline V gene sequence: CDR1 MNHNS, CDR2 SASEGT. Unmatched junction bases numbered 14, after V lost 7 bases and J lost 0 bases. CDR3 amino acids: CASTRQGDRVVNTEAFF. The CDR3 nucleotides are TGTGCCAGCACCCGCCAGGGTGACAGGGTAGTGAACACTGAAGCTTTCTTT.

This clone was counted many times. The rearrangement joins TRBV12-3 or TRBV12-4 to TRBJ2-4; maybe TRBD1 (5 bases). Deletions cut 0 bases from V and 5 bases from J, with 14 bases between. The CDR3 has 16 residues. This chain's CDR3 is CASSLALVRAQNIQYF. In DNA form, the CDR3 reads TGTGCCAGCAGTTTAGCGCTCGTCAGGGCCCAAAACATTCAGTACTTC.

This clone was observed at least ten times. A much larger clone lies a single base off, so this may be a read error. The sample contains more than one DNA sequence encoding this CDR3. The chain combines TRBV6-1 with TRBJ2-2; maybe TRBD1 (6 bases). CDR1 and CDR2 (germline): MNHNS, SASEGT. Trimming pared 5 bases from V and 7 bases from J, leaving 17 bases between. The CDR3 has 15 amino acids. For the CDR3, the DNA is TGTGCCAGCAGTACCCGGGACAAAGAGCGCGGGGAGCTGTTTTTT. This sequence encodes CASSTRDKERGELFF.

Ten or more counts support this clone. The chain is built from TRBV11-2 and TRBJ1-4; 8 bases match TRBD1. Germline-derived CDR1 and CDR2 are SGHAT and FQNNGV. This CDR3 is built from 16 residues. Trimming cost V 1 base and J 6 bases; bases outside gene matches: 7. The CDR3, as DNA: TGTGCCAGCAGCTTAGCCACCAGGGGGCGACATGAAAAACTGTTTTTT. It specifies CASSLATRGRHEKLFF.

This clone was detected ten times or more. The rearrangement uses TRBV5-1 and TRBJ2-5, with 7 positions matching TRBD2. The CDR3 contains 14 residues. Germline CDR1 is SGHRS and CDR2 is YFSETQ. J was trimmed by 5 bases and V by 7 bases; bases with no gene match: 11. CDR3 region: CASFGGGARETQYF. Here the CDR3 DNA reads TGCGCCAGCTTCGGGGGAGGGGCCCGGGAGACCCAGTACTTC.

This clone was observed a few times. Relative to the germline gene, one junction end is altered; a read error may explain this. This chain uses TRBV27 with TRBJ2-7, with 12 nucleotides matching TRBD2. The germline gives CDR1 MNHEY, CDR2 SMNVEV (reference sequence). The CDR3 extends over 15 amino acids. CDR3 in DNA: TGTGCCAGCATTTTAGGGACTAGCGGGCCCAACGAGCAGTACTTC. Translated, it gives CASILGTSGPNEQYF.

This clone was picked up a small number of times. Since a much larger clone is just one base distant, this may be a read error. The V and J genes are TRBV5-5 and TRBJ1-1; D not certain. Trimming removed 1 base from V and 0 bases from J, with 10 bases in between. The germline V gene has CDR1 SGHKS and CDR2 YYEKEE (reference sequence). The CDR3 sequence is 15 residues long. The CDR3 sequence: CASSLFSGMNTEAFF. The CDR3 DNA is TGTGCCAGCAGCTTGTTTTCGGGGATGAACACTGAAGCTTTCTTT.

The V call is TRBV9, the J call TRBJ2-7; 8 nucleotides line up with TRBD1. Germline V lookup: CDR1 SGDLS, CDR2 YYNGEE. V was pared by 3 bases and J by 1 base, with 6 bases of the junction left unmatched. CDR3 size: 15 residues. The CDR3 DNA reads TGTGCCAGCAGCGGTAACCGACAGGGGTCCTACGAGCAGTACTTC. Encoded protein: CASSGNRQGSYEQYF.

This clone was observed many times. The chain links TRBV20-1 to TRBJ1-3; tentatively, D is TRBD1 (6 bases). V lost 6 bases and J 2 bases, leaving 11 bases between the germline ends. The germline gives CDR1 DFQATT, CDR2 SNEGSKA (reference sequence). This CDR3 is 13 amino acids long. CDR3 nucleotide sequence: TGCAGTGCCAACAGGGATACTGGAAACACCATATATTTT. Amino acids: CSANRDTGNTIYF.

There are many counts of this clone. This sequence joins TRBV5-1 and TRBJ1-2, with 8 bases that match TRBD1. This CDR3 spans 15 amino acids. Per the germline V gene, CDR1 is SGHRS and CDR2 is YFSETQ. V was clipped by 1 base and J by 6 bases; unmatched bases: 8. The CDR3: CASSLSTGGQNGYTF. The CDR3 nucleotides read TGCGCCAGCAGCTTGAGCACAGGGGGTCAAAATGGCTACACCTTC.

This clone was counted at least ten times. CDR3 residues: CASTVNNEQFF. The CDR3 nucleotides read TGTGCCAGTACCGTTAACAATGAGCAGTTCTTC. The genes are TRBV19 and TRBJ2-1; D is undetermined. The germline V and J ends were trimmed by 7 bases and 5 bases, with 6 bases remaining between them. This CDR3 spans 11 amino acids. CDR1 is LNHDA, CDR2 SQIVND, per germline (reference sequence).

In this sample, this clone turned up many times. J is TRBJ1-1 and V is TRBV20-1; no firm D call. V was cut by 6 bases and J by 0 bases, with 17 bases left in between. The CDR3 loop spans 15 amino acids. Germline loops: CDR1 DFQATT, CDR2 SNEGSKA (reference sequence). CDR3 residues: CSATVAQGLNTEAFF. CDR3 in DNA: TGCAGTGCGACGGTAGCGCAAGGGCTGAACACTGAAGCTTTCTTT.

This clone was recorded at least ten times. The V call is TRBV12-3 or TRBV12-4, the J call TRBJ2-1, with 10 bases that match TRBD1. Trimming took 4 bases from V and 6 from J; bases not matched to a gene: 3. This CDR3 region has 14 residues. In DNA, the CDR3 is TGTGCCAGCAGTTCCGGGACAGGGGCCAATGAGCAGTTCTTC. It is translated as CASSSGTGANEQFF.

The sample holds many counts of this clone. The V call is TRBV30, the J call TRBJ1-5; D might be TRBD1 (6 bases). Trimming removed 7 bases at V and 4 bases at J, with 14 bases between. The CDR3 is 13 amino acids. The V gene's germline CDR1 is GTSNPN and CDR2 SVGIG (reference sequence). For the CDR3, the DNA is TGTGCCTCAGGGACATTCGGGAATCAGCCCCAGCATTTT. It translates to CASGTFGNQPQHF.

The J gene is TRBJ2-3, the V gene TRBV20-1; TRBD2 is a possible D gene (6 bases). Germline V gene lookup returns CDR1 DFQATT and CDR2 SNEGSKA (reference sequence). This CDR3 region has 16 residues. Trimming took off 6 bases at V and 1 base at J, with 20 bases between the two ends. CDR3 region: CSAVAVTSRRTDTQYF. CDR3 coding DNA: TGCAGTGCCGTTGCTGTTACTAGCAGGCGCACAGATACGCAGTATTTT.

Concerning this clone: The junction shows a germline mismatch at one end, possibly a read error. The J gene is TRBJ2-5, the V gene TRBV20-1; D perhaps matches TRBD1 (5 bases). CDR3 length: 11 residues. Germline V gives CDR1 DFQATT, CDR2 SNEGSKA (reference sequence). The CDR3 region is CSGQLQGTQYF. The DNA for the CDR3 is TGCAGTGGACAGCTCCAAGGGACCCAGTACTTC.

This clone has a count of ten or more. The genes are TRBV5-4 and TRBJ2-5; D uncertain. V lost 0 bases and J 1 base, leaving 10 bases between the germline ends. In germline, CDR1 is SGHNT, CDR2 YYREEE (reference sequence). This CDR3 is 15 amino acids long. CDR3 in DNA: TGTGCCAGCAGCTTGGCGGGCAGCCCCCAAGAGACCCAGTACTTC. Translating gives CASSLAGSPQETQYF.

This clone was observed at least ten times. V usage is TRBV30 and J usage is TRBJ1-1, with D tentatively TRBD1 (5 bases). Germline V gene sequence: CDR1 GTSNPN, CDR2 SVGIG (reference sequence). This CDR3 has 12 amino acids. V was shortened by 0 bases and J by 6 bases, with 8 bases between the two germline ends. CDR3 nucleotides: TGTGCCTGGAGTGTAAGCAGGGCTGAAGCTTTCTTT. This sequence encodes CAWSVSRAEAFF.

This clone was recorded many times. CDR3 sequence reads: CASSAGQGVLEQYF. In DNA, the CDR3 is TGTGCCAGCTCCGCGGGGCAGGGAGTCTTGGAGCAGTACTTC. This chain links TRBV18 with TRBJ2-7, with D maybe TRBD2 (6 bases). V was shortened by 6 bases and J by 7 bases, with 19 bases between the two germline ends. Germline CDR1 is KGHSH and CDR2 is LQKENI. The CDR3 has 14 residues.

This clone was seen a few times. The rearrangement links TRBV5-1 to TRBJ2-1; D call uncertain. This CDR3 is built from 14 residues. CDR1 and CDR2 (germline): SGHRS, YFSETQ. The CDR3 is CVRSLSLGNNEQFF. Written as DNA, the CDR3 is TGCGTCAGAAGCCTCAGCCTGGGGAACAATGAGCAGTTCTTC.

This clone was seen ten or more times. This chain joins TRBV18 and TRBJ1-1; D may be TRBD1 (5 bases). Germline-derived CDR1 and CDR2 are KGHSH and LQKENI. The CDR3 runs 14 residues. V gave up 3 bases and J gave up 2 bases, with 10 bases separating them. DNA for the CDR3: TGTGCCAGCTCACCCGGGACGGGAAACACTGAAGCTTTCTTT. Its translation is CASSPGTGNTEAFF.

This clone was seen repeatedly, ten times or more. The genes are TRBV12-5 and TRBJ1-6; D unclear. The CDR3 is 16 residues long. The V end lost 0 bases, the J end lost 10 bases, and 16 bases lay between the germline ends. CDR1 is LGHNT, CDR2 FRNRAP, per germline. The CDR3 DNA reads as TGTGCTAGTGGTTTGGTACTGGACGGATCGGTATCACCCCTCCACTTT. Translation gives CASGLVLDGSVSPLHF.

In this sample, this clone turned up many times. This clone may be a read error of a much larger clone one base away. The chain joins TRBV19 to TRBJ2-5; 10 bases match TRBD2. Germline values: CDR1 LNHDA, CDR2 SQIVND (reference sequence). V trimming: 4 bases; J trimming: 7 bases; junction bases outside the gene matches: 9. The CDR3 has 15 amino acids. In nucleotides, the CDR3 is TGTGCCAGTAGTACCGGGACTAGCGTTCTAGGGACCCAGTACTTC. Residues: CASSTGTSVLGTQYF.

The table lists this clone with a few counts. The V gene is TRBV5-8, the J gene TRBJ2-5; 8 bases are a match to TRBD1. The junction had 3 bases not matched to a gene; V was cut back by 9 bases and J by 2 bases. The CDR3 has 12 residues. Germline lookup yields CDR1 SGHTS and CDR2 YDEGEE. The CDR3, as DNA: TGTGCCACCAGGACAGGGCAAGAGACCCAGTACTTC. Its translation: CATRTGQETQYF.

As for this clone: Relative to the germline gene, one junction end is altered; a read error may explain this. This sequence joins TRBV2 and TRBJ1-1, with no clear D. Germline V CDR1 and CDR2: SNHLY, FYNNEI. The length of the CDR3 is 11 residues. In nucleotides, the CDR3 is TGTGTCAGCAGTGACGGATCTGAAGCTTTCTTT. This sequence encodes CVSSDGSEAFF.

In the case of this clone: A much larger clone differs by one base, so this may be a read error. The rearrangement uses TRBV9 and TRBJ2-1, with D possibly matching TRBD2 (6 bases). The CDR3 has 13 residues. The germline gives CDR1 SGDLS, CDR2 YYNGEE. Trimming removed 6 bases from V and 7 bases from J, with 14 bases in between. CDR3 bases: TGTGCCAGCATCCCGACTAGTCTTAATGAGCAGTTCTTC. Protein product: CASIPTSLNEQFF.

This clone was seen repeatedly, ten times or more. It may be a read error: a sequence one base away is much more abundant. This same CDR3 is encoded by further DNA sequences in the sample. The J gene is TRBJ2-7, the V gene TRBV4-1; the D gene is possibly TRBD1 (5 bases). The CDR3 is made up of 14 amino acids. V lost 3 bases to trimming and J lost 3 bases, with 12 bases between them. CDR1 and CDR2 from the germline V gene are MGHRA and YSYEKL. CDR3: CASSQGPGNYEQYF. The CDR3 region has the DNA TGCGCCAGCAGCCAGGGGCCAGGAAACTACGAGCAGTACTTC.